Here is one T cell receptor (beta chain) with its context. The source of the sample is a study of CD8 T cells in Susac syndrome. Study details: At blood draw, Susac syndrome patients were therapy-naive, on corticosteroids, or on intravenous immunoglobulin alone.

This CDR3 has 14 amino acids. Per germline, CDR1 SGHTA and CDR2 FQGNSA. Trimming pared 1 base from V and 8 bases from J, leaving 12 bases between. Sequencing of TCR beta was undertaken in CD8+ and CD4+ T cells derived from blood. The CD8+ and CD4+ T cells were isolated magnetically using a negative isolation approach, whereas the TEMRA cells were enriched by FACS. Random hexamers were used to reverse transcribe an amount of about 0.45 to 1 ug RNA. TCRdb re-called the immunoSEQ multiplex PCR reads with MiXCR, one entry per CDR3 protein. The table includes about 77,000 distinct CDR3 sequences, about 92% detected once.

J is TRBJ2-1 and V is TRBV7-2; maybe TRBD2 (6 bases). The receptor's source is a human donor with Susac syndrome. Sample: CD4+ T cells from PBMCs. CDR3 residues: CASSLVAGKDEQFF. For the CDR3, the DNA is TGTGCCAGCAGCTTAGTCGCGGGGAAGGATGAGCAGTTCTTC.